This T cell receptor beta chain was retrieved from a study of T cell responses to AZD1222 COVID-19 vaccine. V was trimmed by 7 bases and J by 6 bases, leaving 12 bases between them. Germline V gene data show CDR1 as MDHEN and CDR2 as SYDVKM. The CDR3 loop spans 13 amino acids. Measured with immunoSEQ multiplex PCR; TCRdb has only the in-frame clones, and not every one. In the table there are tens of thousands of clones, 90% to 95% of which are singletons. The chain is built from TRBV28 and TRBJ2-2; D not certain. The receptor comes from an adult in good health. Sequenced here: peripheral blood, sampled on day 0 of AZD1222 vaccination. CDR3 residues: CASTRQAAGELFF. CDR3 nucleotide sequence: TGTGCCAGCACCCGTCAAGCAGCCGGGGAGCTGTTTTTT.